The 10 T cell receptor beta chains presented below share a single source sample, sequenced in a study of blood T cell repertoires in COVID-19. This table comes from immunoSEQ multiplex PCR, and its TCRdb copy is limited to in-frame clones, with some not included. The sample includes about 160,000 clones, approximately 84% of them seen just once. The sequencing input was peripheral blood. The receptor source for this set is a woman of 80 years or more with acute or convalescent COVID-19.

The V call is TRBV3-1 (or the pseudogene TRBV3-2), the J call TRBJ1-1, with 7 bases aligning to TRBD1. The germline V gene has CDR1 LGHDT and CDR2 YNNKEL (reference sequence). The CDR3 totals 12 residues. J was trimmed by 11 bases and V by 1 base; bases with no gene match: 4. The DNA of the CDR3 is TGTGCCAGCAGCCAAGTCAAACAGGGGGCTTTCTTT. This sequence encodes CASSQVKQGAFF.

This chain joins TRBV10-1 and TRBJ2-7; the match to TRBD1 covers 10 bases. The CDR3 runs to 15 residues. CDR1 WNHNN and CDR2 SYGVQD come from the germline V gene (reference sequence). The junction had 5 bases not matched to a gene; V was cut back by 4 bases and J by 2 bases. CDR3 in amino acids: CASSAGTGVTYEQYF. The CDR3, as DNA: TGCGCCAGCAGTGCCGGGACAGGGGTAACCTACGAGCAGTACTTC.

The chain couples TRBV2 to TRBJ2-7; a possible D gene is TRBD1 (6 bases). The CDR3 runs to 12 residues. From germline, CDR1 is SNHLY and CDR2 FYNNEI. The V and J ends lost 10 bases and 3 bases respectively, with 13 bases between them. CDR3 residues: CATSGQIYEQYF. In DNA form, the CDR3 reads TGTGCCACCTCGGGACAAATCTACGAGCAGTACTTC.

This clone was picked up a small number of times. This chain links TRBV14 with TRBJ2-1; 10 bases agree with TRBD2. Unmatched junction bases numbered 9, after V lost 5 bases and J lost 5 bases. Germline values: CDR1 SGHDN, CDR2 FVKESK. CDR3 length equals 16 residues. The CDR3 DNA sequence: TGTGCCAGCAGCTCAGTCCTACTAGCGGGAAACAATGAGCAGTTCTTC. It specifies CASSSVLLAGNNEQFF. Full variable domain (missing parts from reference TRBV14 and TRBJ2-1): EAGVTQFPSHSVIEKGQTVTLRCDPISGHDNLYWYRRVMGKEIKFLLHFVKESKQDESGMPNNRFLAERTGGTYSTLKVQPAELEDSGVYFCASSSVLLAGNNEQFFGPGTRLTVL.

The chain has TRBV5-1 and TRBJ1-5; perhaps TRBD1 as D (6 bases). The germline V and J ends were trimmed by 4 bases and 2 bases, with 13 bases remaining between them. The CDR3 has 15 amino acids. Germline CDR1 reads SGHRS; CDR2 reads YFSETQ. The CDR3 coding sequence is TGCGCCAGCAGCATAGGGGGAAGGGGCAATCAGCCCCAGCATTTT. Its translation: CASSIGGRGNQPQHF.

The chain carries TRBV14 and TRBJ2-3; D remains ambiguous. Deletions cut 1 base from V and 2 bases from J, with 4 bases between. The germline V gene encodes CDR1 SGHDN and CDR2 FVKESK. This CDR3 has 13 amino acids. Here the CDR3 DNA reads TGTGCCAGCAGCCAAGCCAACACAGATACGCAGTATTTT. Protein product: CASSQANTDTQYF.

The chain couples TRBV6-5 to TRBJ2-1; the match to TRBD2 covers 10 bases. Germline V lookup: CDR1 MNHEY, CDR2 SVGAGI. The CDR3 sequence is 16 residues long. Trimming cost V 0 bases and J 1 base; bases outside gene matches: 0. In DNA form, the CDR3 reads TGTGCCAGCAGTTACTCGACTAGCGGGTCCTACAATGAGCAGTTCTTC. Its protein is CASSYSTSGSYNEQFF.

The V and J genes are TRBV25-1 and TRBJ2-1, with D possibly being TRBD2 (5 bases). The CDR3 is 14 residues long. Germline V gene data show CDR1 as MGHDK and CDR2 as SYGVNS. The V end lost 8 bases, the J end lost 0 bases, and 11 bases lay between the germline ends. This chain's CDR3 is CASSRGSSYNEQFF. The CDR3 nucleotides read TGTGCCAGCTCGAGAGGGAGCTCCTACAATGAGCAGTTCTTC.

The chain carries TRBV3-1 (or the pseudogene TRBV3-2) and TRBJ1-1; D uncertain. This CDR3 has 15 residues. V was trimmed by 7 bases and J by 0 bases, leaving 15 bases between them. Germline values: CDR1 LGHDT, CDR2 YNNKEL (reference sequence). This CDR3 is CASNLRKTMNTEAFF. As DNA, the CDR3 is TGTGCCAGCAACCTAAGAAAAACTATGAACACTGAAGCTTTCTTT.

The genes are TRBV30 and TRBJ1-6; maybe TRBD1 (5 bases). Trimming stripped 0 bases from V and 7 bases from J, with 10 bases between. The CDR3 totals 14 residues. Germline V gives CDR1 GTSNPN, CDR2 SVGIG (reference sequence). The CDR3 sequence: CAWSVPGPNSPLHF. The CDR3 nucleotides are TGTGCCTGGAGTGTACCAGGGCCCAATTCACCCCTCCACTTT.